Described below is a single T cell receptor (beta chain) sequence and its context. Its recognized antigen is unknown. Base qualities were left out, and no much larger clone turns up one base away. The library was produced with the immunoSEQ multiplex PCR assay. For the multiplex PCR, a mixture combining 60 forward primers for TCR Vbeta segments and 13 reverse primers for TCR Jbeta segments was used. Amplification of the CDR3 region of rearranged TCR beta genes was performed with a multiplex PCR assay on genomic DNA. The amplified TCR beta libraries were sequenced on the Illumina HiSeq System as 87-base-pair reads. In the paper's pipeline: In a later analysis, 77 million or so unique TCR beta chains were counted across the approximately 670 repertoires, and roughly 10 million of these chains were shared by at least two donors. To remove PCR and sequencing errors, raw reads were error-corrected and collapsed into unique sequences using a nearest-neighbor algorithm that merged closely related sequences. To assign V, D and J gene segments, CDR3 sequences were aligned to IMGT reference sequences. For a sequence to be retained, a match of at least six nucleotides to both a V gene segment and a J gene segment was required. Rearrangements were called productive when the CDR3 lacked stop codons and stayed in frame with V and J; all others were non-productive. CDR3 was defined by IMGT convention, running from the second conserved V-encoded cysteine to the conserved J-encoded phenylalanine. The earlier analysis of 587 of the donors excluded any sequence lacking an unambiguous match to a single V gene segment. In an earlier analysis of 587 of the donors, V segments were called functional above 56.7% productive rearrangements and were called segregating when the between-donor standard deviation exceeded 5%. A statistical classification framework was built to diagnose cytomegalovirus status from the catalog of TCR beta chain sequences. V and J gene assignment, in a later analysis, came from comparing TCR nucleotide sequences with IMGT/GENE-DB human TR gene sequences. The TCRdist pipeline was used in a later analysis to assign CDR3 sequences and most-parsimonious VDJ recombination scenarios. In a later analysis, every TCR beta chain was defined by the combination of its CDR3 amino acid sequence and its V-gene family, and reads without a unique V-gene family were dropped. In a later analysis, approximately 590 highly shared, low-generation-probability nucleotide sequences were removed to address suspected cross-contamination and a sequencing artifact. A later analysis calculated a clonal expansion index for each public chain from normalized within-repertoire ranks of inferred template counts. A later analysis computed generation probabilities with a VDJ recombination model fitted to out-of-frame rearrangements, and checked the results against IGoR. Hypergeometric tests were used in a later analysis to score TCR-TCR, TCR-HLA and TCR-CMV co-occurrence, with a repertoire-size bias correction applied to the TCR pairs. A later analysis estimated false discovery rates by permuting HLA or CMV assignments 20 times. A later analysis grouped co-occurring TCRs with DBSCAN, adding TCRdist sequence similarity when clustering within HLA-allele-positive subsets. Repertoires with fewer than 30,000 or more than 120,000 public chains, plus five repertoires with anomalous nucleotide sharing, were excluded from co-occurrence clustering. The table comes from immuneACCESS by way of TCRdb, which keeps in-frame sequences with V and J called. Part of the clones is missing from these tables; in studies checked, under half for an unresolved V gene and the rest for unknown reasons. V and J calls and clone size follow that table, whereas D and trimming were derived from the DNA. For this sample the table gives more than 85,000 clones, of which roughly 80% were detected only once. Together, the top ten hold about 8.6% of the sample.

The data were obtained in a study of cytomegalovirus exposure and HLA in healthy donors (dated by TCRdb to 2015 to 2018). Notes on the research overall: An earlier analysis of about 530 of the donors reported around 280 Gb of sequence data and about 120 million unique TCR beta sequences obtained from about 179 million T cells. To predict cytomegalovirus infection status, the study combined high-throughput TCR immunosequencing, statistical association of individual TCRs with disease status, and machine learning. Because of strong linkage in the cohort, a handful of DR-DQ haplotypes were treated as single units for association and clustering. In a later analysis, previously published TCR beta repertoires from roughly 710 donors were re-analyzed and high-resolution HLA genotyping was added so that TCR occurrence patterns could be studied. Of the roughly 410 genotyped donors, 75% to 85% were placed in the genetic ancestry cluster associated with self-reported Caucasian donors. The number of typed donors differed by locus: about 620-640 for A, B, C, DRB1 and DQB1; 500 to 550 for DQA1; approximately 600 for DPA1; and about 450 for DPB1. To decide whether each TCR beta V gene segment behaved as functional or pseudogenic, an earlier analysis of approximately 590 of the donors relied on high-throughput TCR beta sequencing. Besides the first cohort of under 700 subjects, a separate validation cohort made up of over a hundred different subjects was used. A later genetic analysis used genome-wide SNP genotypes for about three fifths of the 666 donors, treating that subset as a discovery cohort. Every discovery cohort repertoire had been produced on one sequencing platform. Roughly 300 gigabases of sequencing data and 70 million to 100 million unique TCR sequences made up an early release that covered some 640 HLA-typed donors. HLA typing included class I and class II loci at four-digit resolution. In the later analysis, no new phenotypic data were used to find candidate immune exposures; instead, reliance was placed on TCR beta sequences and their occurrence across donors. Donor age, sex, ethnicity and CMV serostatus were collected together with the repertoire data. Among around 400 genotyped donors of the cohort, an average of 235,054 unique TCR beta nucleotide sequences were sequenced per donor, roughly a sixth of them non-productive. The study profiled the T cell repertoires of 500 to 800 subjects by immunosequencing and related them to cytomegalovirus serostatus. The study aimed to test whether cataloging public T cell receptors could reveal signatures of past pathogen exposure.

The cohort comprised fewer than 700 healthy bone marrow donors. At the time of sampling, every cohort member was nominally healthy, though immune exposures that went unrecorded were likely present. The donor was CMV seropositive and belonged to the group of a few hundred seropositive cohort members. A peripheral blood sample was collected from each donor, and TCR beta sequencing was performed on peripheral blood mononuclear cells. Genomic DNA extraction from the blood cell samples was performed with the Qiagen DNeasy Blood Extraction Kit. What the research found in general, with its limitations: When HLA alleles, especially DR and DQ, strongly co-occurred, attributing TCR associations to individual alleles was difficult. The sequencing pipeline was judged likely to have produced a cluster of highly shared sequence variants as a technical artifact. CMV serostatus was the only immune exposure information available for the cohort. A further reported finding was that TCR beta sequences accurately predicted the HLA-A and HLA-B alleles for most subjects in the first cohort. A later analysis reported that several top co-occurrence clusters appeared linked to parvovirus B19, influenza, CMV and Epstein-Barr virus. Three of the identified cytomegalovirus-associated TCR beta chains were confirmed in vitro to be specific for cytomegalovirus antigens. A later analysis associated roughly 17,000 TCR beta sequences with specific HLA alleles at a false discovery rate of 0.05. Roughly uniform sequencing depth across donors was assumed in presence/absence analyses, although this assumption may not hold. Most CMV-associated TCR beta chains appeared to be HLA-restricted in a later analysis, and the HLA associations seemed to be driven largely by CMV exposure. The study listed 150 to 200 TCR beta chains as associated with cytomegalovirus. In an earlier analysis of about 600 of the donors, most TCR beta V segments appeared in productive rearrangements about 90% or about 30% of the time, broadly matching IMGT annotations. Because counts were too low, roughly 18 rarely observed V segments, including chromosome 9 orphons, were left out of the earlier analysis of over 550 of the donors. The classifier was reported to diagnose cytomegalovirus status with high specificity and sensitivity in both the original cohort and the validation cohort. Linkage disequilibrium might explain the correlated functional status among segregating V segments, but an unknown experimental factor could not be ruled out. In a later analysis, HLA-associated TCR beta chains showed more clonal expansion and lower generation probabilities than non-associated chains that were equally common. A later analysis found that TCR association rates varied across HLA loci, with DRB1 alleles showing the most associated TCRs and HLA-C alleles the fewest. In a later genetic analysis, fewer N-insertions in productive TCRs were reported among donors in an Asian-associated ancestry cluster than the approximately 710-donor mean. A later genetic analysis associated a missense DCLRE1C variant with V-gene and J-gene trimming of TCR beta chains, and an independent cohort replicated the association. Some IMGT-functional V segments, including TRBV6-2 and TRBV6-3, could not be distinguished by the 87-base-pair reads and were therefore excluded. Only TCR beta chains were sequenced in this cohort, and the absence of alpha or paired-chain data limited detectable features. Because HLA typing was missing for some donors at each locus, association tests included only the typed subset. According to the authors, the approach could potentially be generalized to other disease states and immunological phenotypes. Most TCR sequences were seen in very few donors, while some public TCRs were found in many individuals.

The germline V gene gives CDR1 as SGHRS and CDR2 as YFSETQ. From the cysteine up to the phenylalanine, the CDR3 has a length of 13 residues. Only the CDR3 part of the read is kept: 39 bases, read in frame from the first base. V is cut by 1 base and J by 2 bases, and the space between the germline ends is 5 bases. This TCR derives from a middle-aged woman in good health and CMV-seropositive. The chain is encoded by TRBV5-1 joined to TRBJ2-3; no D segment can be confidently identified. What was sequenced was PBMCs. The sequenced DNA: TGCGCCAGCAGCTTGACTTTCACAGATACGCAGTATTTT. Its amino acids are CASSLTFTDTQYF.